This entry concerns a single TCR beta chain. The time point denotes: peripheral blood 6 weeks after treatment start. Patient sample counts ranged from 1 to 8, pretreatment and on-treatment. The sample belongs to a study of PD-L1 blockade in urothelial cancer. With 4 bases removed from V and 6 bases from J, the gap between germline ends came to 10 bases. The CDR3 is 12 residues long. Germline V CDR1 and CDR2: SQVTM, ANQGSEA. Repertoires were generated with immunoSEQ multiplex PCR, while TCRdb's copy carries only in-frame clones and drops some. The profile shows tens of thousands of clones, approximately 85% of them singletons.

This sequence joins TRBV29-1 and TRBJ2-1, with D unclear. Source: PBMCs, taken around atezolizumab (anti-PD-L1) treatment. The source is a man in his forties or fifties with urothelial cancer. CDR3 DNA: TGCAGCGTTGTTTTCTTGTCCAATGAGCAGTTCTTC. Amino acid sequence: CSVVFLSNEQFF.